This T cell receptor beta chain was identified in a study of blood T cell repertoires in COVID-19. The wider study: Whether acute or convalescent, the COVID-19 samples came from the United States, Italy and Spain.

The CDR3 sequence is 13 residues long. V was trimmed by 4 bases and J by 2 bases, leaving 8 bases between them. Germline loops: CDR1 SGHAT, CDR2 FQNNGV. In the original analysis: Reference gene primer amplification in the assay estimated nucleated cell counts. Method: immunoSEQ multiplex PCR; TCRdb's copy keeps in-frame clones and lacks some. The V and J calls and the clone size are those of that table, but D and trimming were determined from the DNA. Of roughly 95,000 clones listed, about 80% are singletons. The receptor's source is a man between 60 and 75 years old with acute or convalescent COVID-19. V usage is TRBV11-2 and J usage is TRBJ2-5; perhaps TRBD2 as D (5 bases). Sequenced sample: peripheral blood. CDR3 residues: CASSSRLQETQYF. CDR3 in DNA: TGTGCCAGCAGCTCCCGACTACAAGAGACCCAGTACTTC.